This passage covers 26 T cell receptor beta chains from one sample sequenced in a study of T cells after yellow fever vaccination. A single record per CDR3 protein comes from TCRdb applying MiXCR to the 5' RACE reads. The table has a few hundred thousand distinct CDR3 sequences, roughly 5% seen once. The sample was CD4+ T cells sorted from PBMCs, taken on the day of the yellow fever booster vaccination. The receptors shown here come from a man aged 18 to 29 who received the YFV17D yellow fever vaccine.

This clonotype was counted a few times. The chain employs TRBV28 and TRBJ1-2; no reliable D call. Trimming took off 2 bases at V and 4 bases at J, with 14 bases between the two ends. Germline V gene data show CDR1 as MDHEN and CDR2 as SYDVKM. The CDR3 sequence is 15 residues long. The CDR3 protein is CASSLVEGAGYGYTF. CDR3 nucleotides: TGTGCCAGCAGTTTAGTCGAGGGCGCAGGCTATGGCTACACCTTC.

This clonotype was found many times. The V call is TRBV18, the J call TRBJ2-5; a weak D match, TRBD1 (6 bases). The CDR3 totals 13 residues. Germline loops: CDR1 KGHSH, CDR2 LQKENI. Trimming left V 3 bases short and J 5 bases short, with 10 bases between. The CDR3 DNA reads as TGTGCCAGCTCACCTCAGGGGCGGGAGACCCAGTACTTC. It codes for CASSPQGRETQYF.

In its sample, this clonotype was seen many times. This chain uses TRBV18 with TRBJ2-3; D is unresolved. Trimming left V 1 base short and J 2 bases short, with 7 bases between. Germline CDR1 is KGHSH and CDR2 is LQKENI. This CDR3 contains 14 residues. DNA of the CDR3: TGTGCCAGCTCACCACTAGACCTCACAGATACGCAGTATTTT. Amino acid sequence: CASSPLDLTDTQYF.

This clonotype appeared many times. The genes are TRBV10-3 and TRBJ2-1; TRBD2 matches 10 bases. CDR3 length: 18 residues. Per the germline V gene, CDR1 is ENHRY and CDR2 is SYGVKD. V was pared by 7 bases and J by 4 bases, with 16 bases of the junction left unmatched. The CDR3 loop is CAITNRVGSGGLYNEQFF. Written as DNA, the CDR3 is TGTGCCATCACTAATCGAGTGGGTAGCGGGGGGTTATACAATGAGCAGTTCTTC.

The chain combines TRBV6-5 with TRBJ2-1, with 7 bases aligning to TRBD1. Unmatched junction bases numbered 7, after V lost 6 bases and J lost 11 bases. Germline V gives CDR1 MNHEY, CDR2 SVGAGI. CDR3 length: 12 residues. In DNA form, the CDR3 reads TGTGCCAGCAGCCCCCCGGGACAGCAGCAGTTCTTC. Translation gives CASSPPGQQQFF.

The V gene is TRBV28, the J gene TRBJ2-7, with no clear D. This CDR3 has 12 residues. V lost 6 bases, J lost 5 bases, and 11 bases lay in between. Germline CDR1 is MDHEN and CDR2 is SYDVKM. CDR3 coding DNA: TGTGCCAGCAGCACGGGCTACCACGAGCAGTACTTC. Protein: CASSTGYHEQYF.

This clonotype was picked up many times. The chain couples TRBV7-2 to TRBJ2-3; weak D call: TRBD2 (6 bases). The V end lost 1 base, the J end lost 0 bases, and 11 bases lay between the germline ends. This CDR3 contains 16 residues. CDR1 and CDR2 from the germline V gene are SGHTA and FQGNSA. Here the CDR3 DNA reads TGTGCCAGCAGCTTAGTGGCGGGGTTGAGCACAGATACGCAGTATTTT. Residues: CASSLVAGLSTDTQYF.

The table lists this clonotype with a few counts. This chain joins TRBV7-6 and TRBJ2-5, with 13 bases that match TRBD2. Trimming took 5 bases from V and 7 from J; bases not matched to a gene: 7. The germline V gene encodes CDR1 SGHVS and CDR2 FNYEAQ. The CDR3 is 15 amino acids. CDR3: CASSTGLAGYGTQYF. In nucleotides, the CDR3 is TGTGCCAGCAGCACGGGACTAGCGGGGTACGGGACCCAGTACTTC.

This clonotype was detected only a few times. This chain links TRBV2 with TRBJ2-7, with TRBD1 matching over 8 bases. Per germline, CDR1 SNHLY and CDR2 FYNNEI. The length of the CDR3 is 14 residues. V was clipped by 8 bases and J by 3 bases; unmatched bases: 9. In DNA, the CDR3 is TGTGCCAGCGGGGGTCGGACAGGGTACTACGAGCAGTACGTC. Translation: CASGGRTGYYEQYV.

The gene calls are TRBV23-1 and TRBJ2-1; tentative D call: TRBD2 (5 bases). Being an ORF, TRBV23-1 has a function that is uncertain. The CDR3 is made up of 14 amino acids. V lost 5 bases, J lost 7 bases, and 15 bases lay in between. The CDR3 spells CASSIKASLNEQFF. For the CDR3, the DNA is TGCGCCAGCAGTATTAAGGCTAGCCTAAATGAGCAGTTCTTC.

This clonotype was counted many times. The chain employs TRBV12-3 or TRBV12-4 and TRBJ2-7; D may match TRBD1 or TRBD2 (5 bases each). This CDR3 contains 14 residues. V was shortened by 1 base and J by 2 bases, with 9 bases between the two germline ends. The CDR3, as DNA: TGTGCCAGCAGTTTAGGGGGGTCCGCCTACGAGCAGTACGTC. Protein: CASSLGGSAYEQYV.

This clonotype has ten or more counts. The J gene is TRBJ2-1, the V gene TRBV5-1; no reliable D call. Germline values: CDR1 SGHRS, CDR2 YFSETQ. Trimming left V 0 bases short and J 0 bases short, with 7 bases between. This CDR3 is built from 15 residues. CDR3 sequence (DNA): TGCGCCAGCAGCTTGGATCCCCACTCCTACAATGAGCAGTTCTTC. The encoded protein is CASSLDPHSYNEQFF.

The V call is TRBV20-1, the J call TRBJ1-3; D is ambiguous. This CDR3 contains 13 residues. V lost 2 bases, J lost 2 bases, and 7 bases lay in between. Looked up from germline, CDR1 is DFQATT and CDR2 is SNEGSKA (reference sequence). Here the CDR3 DNA reads TGCAGTGCTAGACGACCGGCTGGAAACACCATATATTTT. Its protein product is CSARRPAGNTIYF.

This clonotype was counted many times. This rearrangement joins TRBV7-6 to TRBJ1-3; D call uncertain. The V end was cut by 5 bases, the J end by 3 bases, with 8 bases between. The V gene's germline CDR1 is SGHVS and CDR2 FNYEAQ. The CDR3 runs 13 residues. CDR3 sequence: CASSTQSGNTIYF. CDR3 sequence (DNA): TGTGCCAGCAGCACCCAAAGTGGAAACACCATATATTTT.

In its sample, this clonotype was seen a few times. The DNA for the CDR3 is TGTGCCAGCAGCTTAGGACAGGGGGCCGGGGAGCTGTTTTTT. It translates to CASSLGQGAGELFF. The chain employs TRBV7-2 and TRBJ2-2, with TRBD1 matching 9 bases. Losses at the gene ends were 1 base for V and 6 bases for J; bases not matched to a gene: 0. CDR1 is SGHTA, CDR2 FQGNSA, per germline. The CDR3 sequence is 14 residues long.

Ten or more counts support this clonotype. This chain links TRBV12-3 or TRBV12-4 with TRBJ1-6; 9 bases are shared with TRBD1. The CDR3 loop spans 15 amino acids. Trimming removed 5 bases from V and 10 bases from J; junction bases left unmatched: 9. The CDR3 region has the DNA TGTGCCAGCAGTAACCAGGACAGGGGCGGATCACCCCTCCACTTT. Its protein product is CASSNQDRGGSPLHF.

The rearrangement joins TRBV20-1 to TRBJ2-3; D gene unclear. This CDR3 contains 12 residues. The V end lost 2 bases, the J end lost 3 bases, and 6 bases lay between the germline ends. CDR1 and CDR2 from the germline V gene are DFQATT and SNEGSKA (reference sequence). The CDR3 coding sequence is TGCAGTGCTAGAAAGGTTACAGATACGCAGTATTTT. Its translation: CSARKVTDTQYF.

This clonotype was recorded many times. This chain joins TRBV6-5 and TRBJ1-1; tentative D call: TRBD1 (6 bases). The CDR3 spans 15 residues. The V end was cut by 6 bases, the J end by 1 base, with 15 bases between. Germline values: CDR1 MNHEY, CDR2 SVGAGI. CDR3 sequence reads: CASSRQASGNTEAFF. The CDR3 nucleotides are TGTGCCAGCAGCCGACAGGCGTCGGGGAACACTGAAGCTTTCTTT.

The chain joins TRBV2 to TRBJ2-1, with TRBD2 matching over 7 bases. The length of the CDR3 is 13 residues. Germline CDR1 SNHLY, CDR2 FYNNEI. J gave up 7 bases and V 1 base, and 1 base lay outside the gene matches. This chain's CDR3 is CASSEERGNEQFF. The CDR3 DNA reads as TGTGCCAGCAGTGAAGAGCGGGGAAATGAGCAGTTCTTC.

The V gene is TRBV2, the J gene TRBJ1-5; 7 nucleotides line up with TRBD1. Trimming removed 8 bases from V and 4 bases from J; junction bases left unmatched: 5. Germline CDR1 reads SNHLY; CDR2 reads FYNNEI. The CDR3 extends over 13 amino acids. The CDR3 loop reads CASGDSLNQPQHF. The CDR3 nucleotides are TGTGCCAGCGGGGACAGCCTTAATCAGCCCCAGCATTTT.

This clonotype was seen repeatedly, ten times or more. The chain combines TRBV5-1 with TRBJ2-5, with 7 bases matching TRBD2. CDR1 is SGHRS and CDR2 is YFSETQ in the germline V gene. The CDR3 spans 16 residues. The ends lost 0 bases at V and 1 base at J; junction bases unmatched: 6. The CDR3 DNA reads as TGCGCCAGCAGCTTGGGACCCGCGGGGGTCCAAGAGACCCAGTACTTC. This codes for CASSLGPAGVQETQYF.

At least ten counts were recorded for this clonotype. This chain connects TRBV5-1 to TRBJ2-3, with D uncertain. V lost 8 bases, J lost 1 base, and 17 bases lay in between. The CDR3 loop spans 15 amino acids. Germline V lookup: CDR1 SGHRS, CDR2 YFSETQ. Here the CDR3 reads CASQRIPSGTDTQYF. Written as DNA, the CDR3 is TGCGCCAGTCAACGCATCCCGTCCGGCACAGATACGCAGTATTTT.

CDR3 nucleotide sequence: TGTGCCAGCAGTTACGGTTGGACAAGTTACTCTGGGGCCAACGTCCTGACTTTC. As protein: CASSYGWTSYSGANVLTF. The chain recombines TRBV6-6 with TRBJ2-6, with TRBD1 as a possible D gene (5 bases). CDR1 MNHNY and CDR2 SVGAGI come from the germline V gene (reference sequence). Trimming took 2 bases from V and 0 from J, leaving 14 bases between them. This CDR3 contains 18 residues.

J is TRBJ2-1 and V is TRBV10-3, with a tentative D call TRBD1 (6 bases). The V end was cut by 4 bases, the J end by 7 bases, with 17 bases between. CDR1 is ENHRY, CDR2 SYGVKD, per germline. The CDR3 is 15 residues long. The CDR3 region has the DNA TGTGCCATCAGTGGTGGGGCCAGGGGCGGGAATGAGCAGTTCTTC. This codes for CAISGGARGGNEQFF.

This clonotype was seen a handful of times. One end of the junction is discordant with germline, which a read error may explain. The V gene is TRBV5-4, the J gene TRBJ1-5; perhaps TRBD1 as D (6 bases). This CDR3 comprises 11 residues. CDR1 and CDR2 (germline): SGHNT, YYREEE (reference sequence). The CDR3 region is CASSPRDTGNF. The CDR3 nucleotides are TGTGCCAGCAGCCCCCGGGACACAGGGAATTTT.

The sample holds a few counts of this clonotype. The V gene is TRBV7-2, the J gene TRBJ2-7; 7 nucleotides align to TRBD1. Germline values: CDR1 SGHTA, CDR2 FQGNSA. Trimming took 2 bases from V and 3 from J; bases not matched to a gene: 4. This CDR3 has 14 amino acids. CDR3 DNA: TGTGCCAGCAGCTTATCTTGGGACAGCTACGAGCAGTACTTC. This sequence encodes CASSLSWDSYEQYF.